Below are 10 T cell receptor beta chains sequenced from a single sample in a study of blood T cell repertoires in COVID-19. Some clones are missing from TCRdb's copy, which holds only in-frame ones; the method was immunoSEQ multiplex PCR. The sample holds a few hundred thousand clones; around 87% are singletons and the top ten take around 1%. Sequences were obtained from PBMCs or T cells enriched from blood (not recorded which). These receptors came from a man aged 18 to 30 who had recovered from COVID-19.

The genes are TRBV19 and TRBJ1-5; possible D gene TRBD1, 5 bases. This CDR3 contains 15 residues. Looked up from germline, CDR1 is LNHDA and CDR2 is SQIVND (reference sequence). Trimming removed 1 base at V and 0 bases at J, with 7 bases between. This CDR3 reads CASSIGQTSNQPQHF. CDR3 nucleotides: TGTGCCAGTAGTATAGGACAGACTAGCAATCAGCCCCAGCATTTT.

The J gene is TRBJ2-1, the V gene TRBV10-3, with 14 bases aligning to TRBD2. V was clipped by 4 bases and J by 13 bases; unmatched bases: 12. Germline loops: CDR1 ENHRY, CDR2 SYGVKD. This CDR3 spans 16 amino acids. In DNA form, the CDR3 reads TGTGCCATCAGTGGGGGACGGGGACTAGCGGGAGAGGACCAGTTCTTC. This sequence encodes CAISGGRGLAGEDQFF.

This chain joins TRBV19 and TRBJ1-1; 9 positions match TRBD1. CDR1 is LNHDA and CDR2 is SQIVND in the germline V gene (reference sequence). V was clipped by 6 bases and J by 2 bases; unmatched bases: 1. This CDR3 has 13 residues. The CDR3 sequence: CASSTGGNTEAFF. The CDR3 DNA follows: TGTGCCAGTAGCACAGGGGGCAACACTGAAGCTTTCTTT.

CDR3 region: CASSSGFTSQETQYF. CDR3 DNA sequence: TGTGCCAGCAGTTCGGGTTTTACGTCGCAAGAGACCCAGTACTTC. V usage is TRBV28 and J usage is TRBJ2-5, with D unclear. Germline V gene sequence: CDR1 MDHEN, CDR2 SYDVKM. The V and J ends lost 4 bases and 2 bases respectively, with 14 bases between them. CDR3 size: 15 residues.

The V call is TRBV5-8, the J call TRBJ2-7; D unclear. The V end lost 4 bases, the J end lost 4 bases, and 12 bases lay between the germline ends. Germline values: CDR1 SGHTS, CDR2 YDEGEE. This CDR3 region has 13 residues. The CDR3 sequence is CASSQDTLYEQYF. The DNA for the CDR3 is TGTGCCAGCAGCCAAGACACGCTTTACGAGCAGTACTTC. Drawing the rest from reference TRBV5-8 and TRBJ2-7, the complete variable domain is EAGVTQSPTHLIKTRGQQATLRCSPISGHTSVYWYQQALGLGLQFLLWYDEGEERNRGNFPPRFSGRQFPNYSSELNVNALELEDSALYLCASSQDTLYEQYFGPGTRLTVT.

V gene TRBV19 combines with J gene TRBJ2-6; 8 bases match TRBD1. This CDR3 comprises 14 residues. After removal of 6 bases from V and 3 bases from J, the junction contained 1 base not matched to a gene. Germline lookup yields CDR1 LNHDA and CDR2 SQIVND (reference sequence). The CDR3 DNA follows: TGTGCCAGTAGCAGGGGGCTTGGGGCCAACGTCCTGACTTTC. Residues: CASSRGLGANVLTF. The whole variable domain, remainder taken from reference TRBV19 and TRBJ2-6, is DGGITQSPKYLFRKEGQNVTLSCEQNLNHDAMYWYRQDPGQGLRLIYYSQIVNDFQKGDIAEGYSVSREKKESFPLTVTSAQKNPTAFYLCASSRGLGANVLTFGAGSRLTVL.

The chain employs TRBV4-1 and TRBJ1-1; D is possibly TRBD1 (6 bases). The germline V and J ends were trimmed by 0 bases and 2 bases, with 7 bases remaining between them. Germline V lookup: CDR1 MGHRA, CDR2 YSYEKL. The CDR3 contains 14 residues. The CDR3 region is CASSQEQGNTEAFF. Written as DNA, the CDR3 is TGCGCCAGCAGCCAAGAACAGGGTAACACTGAAGCTTTCTTT.

A note on this clone: Within the sample, other DNA sequences also encode this same CDR3. The chain carries TRBV27 and TRBJ2-2, with 7 bases lining up with TRBD2. Unmatched junction bases numbered 2, after V lost 6 bases and J lost 1 base. Germline V gene data show CDR1 as MNHEY and CDR2 as SMNVEV (reference sequence). This CDR3 is built from 14 residues. CDR3 DNA: TGTGCCAGCAGCCCGGGGGGGAACACCGGGGAGCTGTTTTTT. It codes for CASSPGGNTGELFF.

This rearrangement joins TRBV14 to TRBJ2-1, with TRBD2 matching over 10 bases. V shed 5 bases, J shed 8 bases, and the junction held 9 bases outside the gene matches. The CDR3 spans 15 residues. In germline, CDR1 is SGHDN, CDR2 FVKESK. CDR3 bases: TGTGCCAGCAGCTCAAGCGGGAGGGCGTTCGATGAGCAGTTCTTC. Translation: CASSSSGRAFDEQFF.

This chain uses TRBV18 with TRBJ1-4, with D hard to call. The CDR3 covers 16 residues. V lost 4 bases, J lost 2 bases, and 14 bases lay in between. CDR1 is KGHSH, CDR2 LQKENI, per germline. The CDR3 sequence: CASSLRRGPTNEKLFF. In DNA, the CDR3 is TGTGCCAGCTCACTCCGGCGGGGTCCCACTAATGAAAAACTGTTTTTT.